One sample yielded the 2 T cell receptor beta chains listed below, sequenced in a study of shared T cell receptors in the human thymus. The method was immunoSEQ multiplex PCR; TCRdb's version includes in-frame clones alone and lacks a portion of them. The table shows some 660,000 clones, with approximately 89% occurring only once. In addition, the sample was reused for a study of human thymus T cells.

The sequenced sample consisted of thymocytes. These receptors came from a boy under two years old with a congenital heart defect.

The chain uses TRBV27 and TRBJ2-2, with D possibly TRBD1 on 5 matching bases. Trimming stripped 6 bases from V and 4 bases from J, with 15 bases between. The CDR3 contains 15 residues. Germline loops: CDR1 MNHEY, CDR2 SMNVEV (reference sequence). In DNA, the CDR3 is TGTGCCAGCAGCCCCACAGGTTTTGTCACCGGGGAGCTGTTTTTT. It specifies CASSPTGFVTGELFF.

The chain joins TRBV4-3 to TRBJ2-5; TRBD2 is a possible D gene (5 bases). Deletions cut 4 bases from V and 4 bases from J, with 19 bases between. This CDR3 has 16 residues. Germline V gene sequence: CDR1 LGHNA, CDR2 YSLEER. As DNA, the CDR3 is TGCGCCAGCAGCCCTGAAACAGCGAGGGTGCGAGAGACCCAGTACTTC. Protein sequence: CASSPETARVRETQYF.